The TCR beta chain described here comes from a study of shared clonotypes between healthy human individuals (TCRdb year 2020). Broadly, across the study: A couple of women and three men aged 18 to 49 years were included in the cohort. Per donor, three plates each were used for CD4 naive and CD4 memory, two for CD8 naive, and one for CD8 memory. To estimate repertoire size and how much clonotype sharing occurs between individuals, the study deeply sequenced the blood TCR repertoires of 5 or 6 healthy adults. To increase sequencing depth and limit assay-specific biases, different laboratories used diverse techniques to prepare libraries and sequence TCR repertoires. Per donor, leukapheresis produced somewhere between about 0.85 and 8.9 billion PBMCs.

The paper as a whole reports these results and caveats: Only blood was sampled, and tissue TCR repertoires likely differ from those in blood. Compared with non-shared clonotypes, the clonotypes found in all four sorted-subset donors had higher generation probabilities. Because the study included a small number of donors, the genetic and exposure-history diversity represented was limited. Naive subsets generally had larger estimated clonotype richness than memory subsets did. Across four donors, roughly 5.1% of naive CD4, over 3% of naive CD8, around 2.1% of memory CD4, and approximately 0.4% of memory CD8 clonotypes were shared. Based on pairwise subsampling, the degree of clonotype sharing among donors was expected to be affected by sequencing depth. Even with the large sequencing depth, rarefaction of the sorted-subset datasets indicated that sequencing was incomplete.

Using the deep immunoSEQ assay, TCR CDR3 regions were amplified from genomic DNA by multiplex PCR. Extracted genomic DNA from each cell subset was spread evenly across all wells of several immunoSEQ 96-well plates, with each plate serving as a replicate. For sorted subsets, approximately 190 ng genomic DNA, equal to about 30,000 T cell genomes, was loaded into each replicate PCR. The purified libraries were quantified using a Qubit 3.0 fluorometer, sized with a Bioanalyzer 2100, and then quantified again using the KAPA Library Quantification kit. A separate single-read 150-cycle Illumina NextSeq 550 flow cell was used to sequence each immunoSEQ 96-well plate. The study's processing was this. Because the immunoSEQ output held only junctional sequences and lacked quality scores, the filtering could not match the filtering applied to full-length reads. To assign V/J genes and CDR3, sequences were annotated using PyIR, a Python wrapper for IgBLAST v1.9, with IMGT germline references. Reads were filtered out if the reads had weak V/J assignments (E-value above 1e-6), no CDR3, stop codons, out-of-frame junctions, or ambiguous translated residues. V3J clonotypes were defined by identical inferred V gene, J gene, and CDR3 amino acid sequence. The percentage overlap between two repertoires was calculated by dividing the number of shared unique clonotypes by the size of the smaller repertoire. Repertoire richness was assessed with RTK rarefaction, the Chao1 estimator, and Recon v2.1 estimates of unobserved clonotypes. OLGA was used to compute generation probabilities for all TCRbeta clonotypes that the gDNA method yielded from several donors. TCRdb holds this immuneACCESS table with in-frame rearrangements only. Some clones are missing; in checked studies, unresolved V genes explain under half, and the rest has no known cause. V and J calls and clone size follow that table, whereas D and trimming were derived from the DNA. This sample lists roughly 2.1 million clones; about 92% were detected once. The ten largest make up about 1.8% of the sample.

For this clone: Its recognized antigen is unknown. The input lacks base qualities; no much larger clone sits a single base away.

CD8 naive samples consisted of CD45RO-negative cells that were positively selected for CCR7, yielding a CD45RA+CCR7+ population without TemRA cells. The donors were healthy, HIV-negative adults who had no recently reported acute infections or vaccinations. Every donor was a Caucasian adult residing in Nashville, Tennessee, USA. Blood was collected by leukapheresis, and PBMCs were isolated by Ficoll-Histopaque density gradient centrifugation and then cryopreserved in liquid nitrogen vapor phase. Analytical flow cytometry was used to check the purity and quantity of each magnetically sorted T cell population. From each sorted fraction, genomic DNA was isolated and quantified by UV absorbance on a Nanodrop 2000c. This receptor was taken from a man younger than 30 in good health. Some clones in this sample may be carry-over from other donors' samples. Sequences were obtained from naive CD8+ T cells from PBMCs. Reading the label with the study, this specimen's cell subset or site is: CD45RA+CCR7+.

The CDR3 has the sequence CASSTLTGGQGDEKLFF. The sequence in DNA is TGTGCCAGCAGTACCCTGACAGGGGGCCAAGGGGATGAAAAACTGTTTTTT. The receptor chain draws on TRBV28 and TRBJ1-4, with 10 bases in between that match TRBD1. CDR1 and CDR2 are drawn from the germline V gene: MDHEN, SYDVKM. The CDR3 runs 17 residues from the cysteine to the phenylalanine. Of all the DNA, just the CDR3 is kept, 51 bases in frame from base 1. Compared with germline, V lacks 5 bases and J lacks 6 bases; bases without a gene match: 12. With the rest looked up from the reference TRBV28 and TRBJ1-4 genes rather than sequenced, the full variable domain is DVKVTQSSRYLVKRTGEKVFLECVQDMDHENMFWYRQDPGLGLRLIYFSYDVKMKEKGDIPEGYSVSREKKERFSLILESASTNQTSMYLCASSTLTGGQGDEKLFFGSGTQLSVL.